This T cell receptor (beta chain) comes out of a study of post-analysis software for immune sequencing data. Study summary: Disease courses included relapsing-remitting, secondary progressive and progressive-relapsing multiple sclerosis.

The V gene end was trimmed by 4 bases and the J gene end by 10 bases; junction bases not matched to a gene: 9. This CDR3 contains 14 residues. Per germline, CDR1 SGHDT and CDR2 YYEEEE. Broader study findings: Among 5 or 6 TRBV segments more frequent in patients than controls were TRBV5-6, TRBV5-1 and TRBV20-1. Compared with controls, patients showed significantly lower normalized Chao1 diversity.

Carried by the TCR beta cDNA libraries were unique molecular identifiers. TCRdb independently ran MiXCR on the PCR reads; one entry per CDR3 protein. The table shows hundreds of thousands of distinct CDR3 sequences, with around 40% occurring only once. This clonotype was counted at least ten times. Its matching antigen is unknown. The chain combines TRBV5-6 with TRBJ2-4; TRBD1 aligns across 9 bases. The TCR sequence derives from a girl aged 5-17 years with multiple sclerosis. The sequenced sample consisted of blood. CDR3 in amino acids: CASSGYRGQSIQYF. CDR3 in DNA: TGTGCCAGCAGCGGATACAGGGGGCAGTCAATTCAGTACTTC.